The 10 T cell receptor beta chains given below trace back to one sample, sequenced in a study of patients and donors after allogeneic stem cell transplantation. TCRdb passed the RT-PCR reads through MiXCR, listing each CDR3 protein once. The data show a few hundred thousand distinct CDR3 sequences, 13% to 15% seen once. The sequenced sample was blood, either unsorted or a sorted T cell fraction (not recorded which). The receptors here all came from a human donor who was either an allogeneic HSCT recipient or a stem cell or donor lymphocyte infusion donor (not recorded which). It is not recorded whose cells these are; they may come from a transplant donor.

This clonotype was detected many times. This chain connects TRBV6-2 or TRBV6-3 to TRBJ1-2; D uncertain. The CDR3 contains 13 residues. From germline, CDR1 is MNHEY and CDR2 SVGEGT. V dropped 5 bases and J dropped 8 bases, with 15 bases sitting between them. CDR3 nucleotides: TGTGCCAGCAGTGATCCCCCCCGTGCGGGCTACACCTTC. Translating gives CASSDPPRAGYTF.

This clonotype was picked up a small number of times. The CDR3 region is CATSRDPQGETQYF. As DNA, the CDR3 is TGTGCCACCAGCAGAGATCCCCAAGGAGAGACCCAGTACTTC. V gene TRBV15 combines with J gene TRBJ2-5, with D hard to call. V shed 0 bases and J shed 4 bases, with 9 bases lying between them. The CDR3 runs 14 residues. The germline V gene has CDR1 LNHNV and CDR2 YYDKDF (reference sequence).

The genes are TRBV3-1 and TRBJ2-1; the D gene is possibly TRBD1 (6 bases). The CDR3 is made up of 14 amino acids. The germline V gene has CDR1 LGHDT and CDR2 YNNKEL (reference sequence). Trimming stripped 3 bases from V and 4 bases from J, with 10 bases between. The DNA of the CDR3 is TGTGCCAGCAGCCAGGTCGACAGGTACAATGAGCAGTTCTTC. Its translation: CASSQVDRYNEQFF.

This clonotype came up many times. The J gene is TRBJ1-1, the V gene TRBV29-1; D perhaps matches TRBD1 (5 bases). CDR1 is SQVTM, CDR2 ANQGSEA, per germline. The CDR3 consists of 12 residues. Trimming removed 2 bases from V and 5 bases from J, with 9 bases in between. CDR3 amino acids: CSVESRVTEAFF. The CDR3 nucleotides read TGCAGCGTTGAAAGCAGGGTTACTGAAGCTTTCTTT.

This clonotype appeared many times. The chain is built from TRBV6-1 and TRBJ2-1, with 9 positions matching TRBD1. After removal of 6 bases from V and 8 bases from J, the junction contained 8 bases not matched to a gene. Germline V gives CDR1 MNHNS, CDR2 SASEGT. The CDR3 totals 14 residues. CDR3 sequence reads: CASSTGTGKYEQFF. CDR3 nucleotide sequence: TGTGCCAGCAGCACCGGGACAGGGAAGTATGAGCAGTTCTTC.

CDR3: CASSPGGRDEAFF. The CDR3 nucleotides read TGTGCCAGCAGCCCTGGCGGCCGGGATGAAGCTTTCTTT. The chain couples TRBV5-4 to TRBJ1-1; D gene uncertain. In germline, CDR1 is SGHNT, CDR2 YYREEE (reference sequence). The CDR3 is made up of 13 amino acids. Trimming removed 4 bases from V and 7 bases from J, with 14 bases in between.

This clonotype was observed a handful of times. The genes are TRBV7-9 and TRBJ2-3; D call uncertain. CDR3 size: 13 residues. V lost 6 bases to trimming and J lost 4 bases, with 11 bases between them. Germline CDR1 SEHNR, CDR2 FQNEAQ (reference sequence). The DNA of the CDR3 is TGTGCCAGCAGACCCGGGCCCGCAGATACGCAGTATTTT. Encoded protein: CASRPGPADTQYF.

This clonotype was recorded many times. The chain couples TRBV7-3 to TRBJ2-2; D ambiguous. This CDR3 is 13 amino acids long. V was pared by 0 bases and J by 4 bases, with 3 bases between. Germline lookup yields CDR1 SGHTA and CDR2 FQGTGA. CDR3 in amino acids: CASSLTSTGELFF. The CDR3 DNA sequence: TGTGCCAGCAGCTTAACTAGCACCGGGGAGCTGTTTTTT.

The gene calls are TRBV7-9 and TRBJ2-5; TRBD2 is a possible D gene (5 bases). V gave up 0 bases and J gave up 2 bases, with 13 bases separating them. The CDR3 runs 16 residues. Germline CDR1 reads SEHNR; CDR2 reads FQNEAQ (reference sequence). The DNA of the CDR3 is TGTGCCAGCAGCTTAGCGCTGGCTCCGGGGCAAGAGACCCAGTACTTC. This gives the protein CASSLALAPGQETQYF.

This clonotype was observed many times. The V and J genes are TRBV20-1 and TRBJ1-1; D unresolved. This CDR3 has 13 amino acids. Trimming cost V 0 bases and J 8 bases, with 13 bases left between them. Germline lookup yields CDR1 DFQATT and CDR2 SNEGSKA (reference sequence). CDR3 loop: CSARDPTAREAFF. The CDR3 DNA is TGCAGTGCTAGAGATCCAACGGCAAGGGAAGCTTTCTTT.